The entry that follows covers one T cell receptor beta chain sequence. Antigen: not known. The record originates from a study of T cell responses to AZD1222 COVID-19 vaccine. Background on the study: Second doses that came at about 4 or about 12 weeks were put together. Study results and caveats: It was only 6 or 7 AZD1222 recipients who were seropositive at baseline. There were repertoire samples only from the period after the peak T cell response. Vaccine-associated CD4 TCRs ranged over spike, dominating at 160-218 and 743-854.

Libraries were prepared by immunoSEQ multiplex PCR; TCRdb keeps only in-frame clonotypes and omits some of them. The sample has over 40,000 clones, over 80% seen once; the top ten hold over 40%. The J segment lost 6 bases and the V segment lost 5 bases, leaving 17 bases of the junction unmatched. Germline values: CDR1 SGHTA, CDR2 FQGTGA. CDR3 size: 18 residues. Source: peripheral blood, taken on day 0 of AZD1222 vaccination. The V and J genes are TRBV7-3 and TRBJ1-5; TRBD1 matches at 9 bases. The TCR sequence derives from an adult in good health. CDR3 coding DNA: TGTGCCAGCAGCGCCGGGGACAGGGATATATCGAGGATTCAGCCCCAGCATTTT. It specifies CASSAGDRDISRIQPQHF.